Detailed here is one TCR beta chain. Library input was approximately 1.8 micrograms of DNA from cryopreserved PBMCs. The assay was immunoSEQ multiplex PCR, and TCRdb's table has in-frame clones only and misses some. The sample yields more than 300,000 clones, about 77% seen once. These data belong to a study of cytotoxic CD8 clonotypes in ibrutinib-treated CLL. Across the whole study: Enrolment comprised some twelve relapsed/refractory and some 15 treatment-naive patients; about 17 were IGHV unmutated. Among responders, around 24 were partial and 2 complete; after median roughly 70 months, around 14 stayed remitted and around twelve progressed. Average yields of 255,043 productive templates and 75,000 to 100,000 productive rearrangements characterized the samples.

This sample comprised PBMCs, obtained before ibrutinib treatment. The receptor comes from a human donor with chronic lymphocytic leukemia.

The CDR3 loop is CASTGLAGSYNEQFF. The CDR3 nucleotides are TGTGCCAGCACCGGACTAGCGGGCTCCTACAATGAGCAGTTCTTC. This rearrangement joins TRBV25-1 to TRBJ2-1, with TRBD2 identical over 11 bases. V gave up 7 bases and J gave up 0 bases; unmatched junction bases: 2. The length of the CDR3 is 15 residues. CDR1 MGHDK and CDR2 SYGVNS come from the germline V gene.